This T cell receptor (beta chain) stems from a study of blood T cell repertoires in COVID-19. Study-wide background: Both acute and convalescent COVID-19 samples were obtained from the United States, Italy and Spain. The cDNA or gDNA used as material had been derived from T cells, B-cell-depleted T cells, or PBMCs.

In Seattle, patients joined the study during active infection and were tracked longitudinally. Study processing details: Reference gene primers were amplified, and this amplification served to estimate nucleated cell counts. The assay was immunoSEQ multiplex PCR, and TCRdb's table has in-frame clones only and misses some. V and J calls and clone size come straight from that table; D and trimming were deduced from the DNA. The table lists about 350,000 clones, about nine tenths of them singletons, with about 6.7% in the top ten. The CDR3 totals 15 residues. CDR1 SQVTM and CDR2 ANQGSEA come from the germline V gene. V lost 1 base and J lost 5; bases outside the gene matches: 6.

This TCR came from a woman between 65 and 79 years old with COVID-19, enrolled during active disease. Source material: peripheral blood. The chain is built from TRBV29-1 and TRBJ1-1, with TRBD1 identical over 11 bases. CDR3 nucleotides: TGCAGCGTTGAAGTCCGTGGGACAGGGGGAACTGAAGCTTTCTTT. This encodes CSVEVRGTGGTEAFF.